One and the same sample provided the 31 T cell receptor beta chains below, sequenced in a study of T cell changes during pregnancy in multiple sclerosis. This table comes from immunoSEQ multiplex PCR, and its TCRdb copy is limited to in-frame clones, with some not included. In the table there are 20,000 to 25,000 clones, about 89% of which are singletons. This specimen consisted of CD8+ T cells from peripheral blood mononuclear cells, obtained in the first trimester of pregnancy. Every receptor here comes from a female donor in good health, enrolled as a control in a pregnancy study.

The gene calls are TRBV14 and TRBJ2-2; weak D call: TRBD2 (7 bases). Trimming left V 0 bases short and J 5 bases short, with 13 bases between. Looked up from germline, CDR1 is SGHDN and CDR2 is FVKESK. CDR3 size: 16 residues. As DNA, the CDR3 is TGTGCCAGCAGCCAAGAATCGGGGGGCTGGACCGGGGAGCTGTTTTTT. This codes for CASSQESGGWTGELFF.

This sequence joins TRBV7-2 and TRBJ1-1; TRBD1 aligns across 8 bases. CDR1 and CDR2 from the germline V gene are SGHTA and FQGNSA. The CDR3 is made up of 16 amino acids. Unmatched junction bases numbered 7, after V lost 4 bases and J lost 0 bases. DNA for the CDR3: TGTGCCAGCAGCTCACGGACAGGGAGAATGAACACTGAAGCTTTCTTT. Translated, it gives CASSSRTGRMNTEAFF.

This clone was seen only once. This sequence joins TRBV11-2 and TRBJ2-2; tentative D call: TRBD1 (5 bases). V lost 4 bases and J lost 2, with 11 bases in between. Looked up from germline, CDR1 is SGHAT and CDR2 is FQNNGV. This CDR3 has 15 amino acids. The CDR3 loop is CASSSLTDNTGELFF. The CDR3 bases are TGTGCCAGCAGCTCCTTGACAGATAACACCGGGGAGCTGTTTTTT.

The chain uses TRBV4-2 and TRBJ2-1, with 9 bases fitting TRBD2. CDR1 and CDR2 from the germline V gene are LGHNA and YNFKEQ. CDR3 length: 15 amino acids. The V gene end was trimmed by 4 bases and the J gene end by 3 bases; junction bases not matched to a gene: 4. DNA for the CDR3: TGTGCCAGCAGCCCTCGGACTAGCGACTACAATGAGCAGTTCTTC. Protein sequence: CASSPRTSDYNEQFF.

The chain employs TRBV2 and TRBJ2-5; the match to TRBD1 covers 7 bases. Trimming took 6 bases from V and 5 from J; bases not matched to a gene: 6. The CDR3 is 13 residues long. Germline loops: CDR1 SNHLY, CDR2 FYNNEI. The DNA of the CDR3 is TGTGCCAGCAGCTTGCAGGGGGATGAGACCCAGTACTTC. It yields the protein CASSLQGDETQYF.

The V and J genes are TRBV7-9 and TRBJ2-5; D might be TRBD1 (6 bases). V dropped 5 bases and J dropped 4 bases, with 8 bases sitting between them. The CDR3 consists of 12 residues. The germline CDR1 and CDR2 sequences are SEHNR and FQNEAQ (reference sequence). The CDR3 nucleotides are TGTGCCAGCAGCCCAGGGGTAGAGACCCAGTACTTC. Translation: CASSPGVETQYF.

The V call is TRBV20-1, the J call TRBJ1-2; D is possibly TRBD1 (5 bases). The CDR3 is 11 amino acids. The V gene's germline CDR1 is DFQATT and CDR2 SNEGSKA (reference sequence). The V and J ends lost 3 bases and 5 bases respectively, with 7 bases between them. CDR3 sequence: CSARDIYGYTF. The CDR3 nucleotides read TGCAGTGCTAGGGACATTTATGGCTACACCTTC.

The CDR3 loop is CASSLPIKGETSGNSYNEQFF. In DNA, the CDR3 is TGTGCCAGCAGCTTACCGATAAAGGGGGAAACTAGCGGGAATTCCTACAATGAGCAGTTCTTC. The rearrangement links TRBV7-6 to TRBJ2-1; 10 positions agree with TRBD2. Per the germline V gene, CDR1 is SGHVS and CDR2 is FNYEAQ. The CDR3 extends over 21 amino acids. Trimming removed 2 bases from V and 1 base from J; junction bases left unmatched: 17.

The V call is TRBV14, the J call TRBJ2-3; possible D gene TRBD2, 5 bases. Germline CDR1 is SGHDN and CDR2 is FVKESK. This CDR3 has 13 amino acids. The ends were cut back, 1 base at V and 8 bases at J, with 10 bases in the middle. The CDR3 is CASSQALEVTQYF. In DNA, the CDR3 is TGTGCCAGCAGCCAAGCCTTGGAGGTTACGCAGTATTTT.

This sequence joins TRBV13 and TRBJ2-1; perhaps TRBD1 as D (6 bases). V lost 1 base to trimming and J lost 7 bases, with 14 bases between them. Looked up from germline, CDR1 is PRHDT and CDR2 is FYEKMQ (reference sequence). The CDR3 extends over 15 amino acids. The CDR3 bases are TGTGCCAGCAGCTTAGTCACGGGACACGAAAATGAGCAGTTCTTC. Translated: CASSLVTGHENEQFF.

With regard to this clone: This clone may be a read error of a much larger clone one base away. Additional DNA sequences in this sample encode the identical CDR3. The chain has TRBV6-5 and TRBJ2-7; TRBD2 matches 9 bases. CDR1 MNHEY and CDR2 SVGAGI come from the germline V gene. The CDR3 contains 14 residues. The CDR3 DNA is TGTGCCAGCAGTTACGGGACTAGCTCCTATGAGCAGTACTTC. Its translation is CASSYGTSSYEQYF.

This sequence joins TRBV27 and TRBJ2-1; maybe TRBD1 (6 bases). The germline V gene has CDR1 MNHEY and CDR2 SMNVEV (reference sequence). The CDR3 contains 15 residues. V was cut by 5 bases and J by 0 bases, with 11 bases left in between. The CDR3 DNA follows: TGTGCCAGCAGTCTCGACAGGAGCTCCTACAATGAGCAGTTCTTC. It specifies CASSLDRSSYNEQFF.

This clone was counted a single time. The V and J genes are TRBV7-9 and TRBJ2-6, with D possibly being TRBD2 (6 bases). Trimming stripped 4 bases from V and 5 bases from J, with 12 bases between. The CDR3 contains 15 residues. The germline V gene has CDR1 SEHNR and CDR2 FQNEAQ (reference sequence). CDR3: CASSSFGDWANVLTF. Here the CDR3 DNA reads TGTGCCAGCAGCTCTTTTGGGGACTGGGCCAACGTCCTGACTTTC.

This chain connects TRBV6-5 to TRBJ2-1, with TRBD2 matching 11 bases. Trimming cost V 0 bases and J 8 bases; bases outside gene matches: 6. Looked up from germline, CDR1 is MNHEY and CDR2 is SVGAGI. The length of the CDR3 is 16 residues. CDR3 nucleotides: TGTGCCAGCAGTTACTCGTTTAGCGGGAGGGCCTATGAGCAGTTCTTC. Translation: CASSYSFSGRAYEQFF.

The genes are TRBV28 and TRBJ2-7; 7 bases align to TRBD1. Trimming cost V 6 bases and J 0 bases; bases outside gene matches: 5. This CDR3 region has 14 residues. The V gene's germline CDR1 is MDHEN and CDR2 SYDVKM. CDR3 DNA: TGTGCCAGCAGGGTTGGACAGGCCTCCTACGAGCAGTACTTC. It is translated as CASRVGQASYEQYF.

The J gene is TRBJ1-4, the V gene TRBV5-4; no clear D. The CDR3 has 14 residues. Germline V gene lookup returns CDR1 SGHNT and CDR2 YYREEE (reference sequence). Trimming shortened V by 4 bases and J by 4 bases, and 11 bases separated the two germline ends. The CDR3 is CASSIPGGNEKLFF. The DNA for the CDR3 is TGTGCCAGCAGCATCCCCGGCGGTAATGAAAAACTGTTTTTT.

V is TRBV29-1 and J is TRBJ1-1; 7 bases are a match to TRBD1. The CDR3 length is 16 residues. V gave up 3 bases and J gave up 3 bases; unmatched junction bases: 13. Germline CDR1 is SQVTM and CDR2 is ANQGSEA. The CDR3: CSVDLTYRGKDTEAFF. CDR3 nucleotides: TGCAGCGTTGACTTAACTTACAGGGGCAAGGACACTGAAGCTTTCTTT. Variable domain in full (rest from reference TRBV29-1 and TRBJ1-1): SAVISQKPSRDICQRGTSLTIQCQVDSQVTMMFWYRQQPGQSLTLIATANQGSEATYESGFVIDKFPISRPNLTFSTLTVSNMSPEDSSIYLCSVDLTYRGKDTEAFFGQGTRLTVV.

The rearrangement uses TRBV14 and TRBJ2-1; 9 nucleotides align to TRBD2. CDR3 length: 18 amino acids. Germline loops: CDR1 SGHDN, CDR2 FVKESK. Losses at the gene ends were 1 base for V and 0 bases for J; bases not matched to a gene: 7. Here the CDR3 reads CASSQGTAGGSSYNEQFF. The CDR3, as DNA: TGTGCCAGCAGCCAAGGTACAGCGGGGGGTTCCTCCTACAATGAGCAGTTCTTC.

The CDR3 sequence is CASSLVKDLTFF. For the CDR3, the DNA is TGTGCCAGCAGCTTAGTAAAGGACTTAACTTTCTTT. The chain recombines TRBV11-2 with TRBJ1-1, with D unclear. Between the trimmed V and J ends, which lost 1 base and 12 bases, there was a span of 12 bases. From germline, CDR1 is SGHAT and CDR2 FQNNGV. The CDR3 consists of 12 residues.

This chain links TRBV4-1 with TRBJ1-1, with D maybe TRBD1 (5 bases). The CDR3 length is 16 residues. With 1 base removed from V and 0 bases from J, the gap between germline ends came to 12 bases. Germline V CDR1 and CDR2: MGHRA, YSYEKL. The CDR3 DNA is TGCGCCAGCAGCCAAGTCGCGGAGGGGATGAACACTGAAGCTTTCTTT. It codes for CASSQVAEGMNTEAFF.

The J gene is TRBJ2-1, the V gene TRBV4-2; weak D call: TRBD2 (5 bases). Per the germline V gene, CDR1 is LGHNA and CDR2 is YNFKEQ. Trimming left V 0 bases short and J 10 bases short, with 10 bases between. The CDR3 totals 13 residues. The CDR3 loop reads CASSQDSRLEQFF. The CDR3 nucleotides read TGTGCCAGCAGCCAAGATTCACGACTAGAGCAGTTCTTC.

This chain connects TRBV7-9 to TRBJ2-1, with 11 bases matching TRBD1. CDR1 is SEHNR and CDR2 is FQNEAQ in the germline V gene (reference sequence). J gave up 8 bases and V 0 bases, and 3 bases lay outside the gene matches. The CDR3 has 15 amino acids. This CDR3 reads CASSLADRGHYEQFF. The CDR3 bases are TGTGCCAGCAGCTTAGCGGACAGGGGGCACTATGAGCAGTTCTTC.

The chain links TRBV10-1 to TRBJ2-4, with D unresolved. The germline gives CDR1 WNHNN, CDR2 SYGVQD (reference sequence). The CDR3 consists of 14 residues. Between the trimmed V and J ends, which lost 2 bases and 4 bases, there was a span of 9 bases. The CDR3 here is CASSEEAAKNIQYF. CDR3 bases: TGCGCCAGCAGTGAGGAGGCAGCTAAAAACATTCAGTACTTC.

The J gene is TRBJ2-2, the V gene TRBV6-4; no clear D. This CDR3 is built from 13 residues. The germline V and J ends were trimmed by 5 bases and 2 bases, with 6 bases remaining between them. Germline lookup yields CDR1 MRHNA and CDR2 SNTAGT. This CDR3 reads CASSLENTGELFF. The DNA for the CDR3 is TGTGCCAGCAGTCTAGAAAACACCGGGGAGCTGTTTTTT.

This rearrangement joins TRBV15 to TRBJ2-1; 10 nucleotides match TRBD2. V was clipped by 5 bases and J by 4 bases; unmatched bases: 5. Germline V gene lookup returns CDR1 LNHNV and CDR2 YYDKDF (reference sequence). The CDR3 has 15 residues. The CDR3 nucleotides are TGTGCCACCAGCCTAGCGGGAGAATCTTACAATGAGCAGTTCTTC. This translates into CATSLAGESYNEQFF.

This clone was counted only a few times. The V call is TRBV5-1, the J call TRBJ1-6; D possibly corresponds to TRBD1 (5 bases). The V and J ends lost 4 bases and 6 bases respectively, with 11 bases between them. The CDR3 sequence is 14 residues long. From germline, CDR1 is SGHRS and CDR2 YFSETQ. CDR3 protein: CASSNGTLNSPLHF. The CDR3 DNA reads as TGCGCCAGCAGCAACGGGACTCTTAATTCACCCCTCCACTTT.

The genes are TRBV27 and TRBJ1-6, with 8 bases lining up with TRBD1. This CDR3 has 15 residues. CDR1 MNHEY and CDR2 SMNVEV come from the germline V gene (reference sequence). V lost 3 bases and J lost 5; bases outside the gene matches: 3. CDR3 in amino acids: CASSFSGGHNSPLHF. The DNA for the CDR3 is TGTGCCAGCAGTTTTTCAGGGGGCCATAATTCACCCCTCCACTTT.

This chain joins TRBV10-2 and TRBJ1-1; TRBD1 aligns across 8 bases. V gave up 3 bases and J gave up 7 bases; unmatched junction bases: 13. Germline CDR1 reads WSHSY; CDR2 reads SAAADI. The CDR3 is 16 amino acids. This CDR3 reads CASSEHRGTGLVEAFF. The CDR3 DNA is TGCGCCAGCAGTGAACATCGGGGGACAGGTCTGGTTGAAGCTTTCTTT.

This sequence joins TRBV21-1 and TRBJ1-2; the listed D gene, TRBD1, was not tested against the DNA. TRBV21-1 is a known pseudogene. This CDR3 is 14 amino acids long. CDR3 nucleotide sequence: TGTGCCAGCAGCTCATGGACAGGGGAGGATGGCTACACCTTC. As protein: CASSSWTGEDGYTF.

This clone has a single count. The chain joins TRBV7-6 to TRBJ1-1; the D is unclear. CDR3 length equals 18 residues. Germline lookup yields CDR1 SGHVS and CDR2 FNYEAQ. V was cut by 3 bases and J by 0 bases, with 20 bases left in between. CDR3 residues: CASSFSPREIRMNTEAFF. CDR3 nucleotide sequence: TGTGCCAGCAGCTTTTCTCCTCGCGAGATCAGGATGAACACTGAAGCTTTCTTT.

This chain joins TRBV28 and TRBJ2-7; possibly TRBD2 for D (5 bases). The germline V gene encodes CDR1 MDHEN and CDR2 SYDVKM. This CDR3 contains 14 residues. V shed 2 bases and J shed 2 bases, with 10 bases lying between them. CDR3 DNA: TGTGCCAGCAGTTTAAGCGGAGTGGCCTACGAGCAGTACTTC. This sequence encodes CASSLSGVAYEQYF.